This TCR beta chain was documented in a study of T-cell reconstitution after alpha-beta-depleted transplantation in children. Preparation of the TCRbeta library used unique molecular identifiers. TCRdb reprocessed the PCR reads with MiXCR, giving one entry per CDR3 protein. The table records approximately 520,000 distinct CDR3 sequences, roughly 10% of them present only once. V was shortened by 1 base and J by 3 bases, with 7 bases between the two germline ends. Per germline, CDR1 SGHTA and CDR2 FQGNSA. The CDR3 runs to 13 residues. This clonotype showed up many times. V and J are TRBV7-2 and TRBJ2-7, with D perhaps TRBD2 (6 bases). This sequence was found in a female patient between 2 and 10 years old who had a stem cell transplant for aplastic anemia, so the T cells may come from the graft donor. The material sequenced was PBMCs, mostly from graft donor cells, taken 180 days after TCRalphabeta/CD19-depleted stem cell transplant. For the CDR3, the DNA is TGTGCCAGCAGCTTAGGACTAGTCTACGAGCAGTACTTC. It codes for CASSLGLVYEQYF.